This TCR beta chain comes out of a study of control samples from healthy donors and cancer patients (dated by TCRdb to 2018 to 2020). Reading from cysteine to phenylalanine, the CDR3 counts 15 amino acids. The entry retains the CDR3 DNA only, 45 bases that are in frame from base 1. The germline V gene supplies CDR1 MDHEN and CDR2 SYDVKM. Compared with germline, V lacks 4 bases and J lacks 0 bases; bases without a gene match: 5. Library method: the immunoSEQ multiplex PCR assay. The source is immuneACCESS, and TCRdb retained only in-frame sequences with V and J called. Part of the clones is not carried over; for the studies checked, unresolved V genes explain less than half of this, and the remainder is unexplained. The sample table contains about 40,000 clones; only one count was recorded for 87% of them. Around 9.6% of the sample comes from the top ten. A remark on this clone: Its antigen target is currently unknown. The sample holds no much larger clone one base away, and base qualities are not on file.

Sequencing was carried out using PBMCs. This chain is built from TRBV28 and TRBJ2-7; 8 central bases correspond to TRBD1. The receptor was isolated from a woman in her sixties or seventies with lung cancer. CDR3 sequence: CASSSPGTGSYEQYF. At the DNA level, the sequence is TGTGCCAGCAGTTCCCCCGGGACAGGCTCCTACGAGCAGTACTTC.